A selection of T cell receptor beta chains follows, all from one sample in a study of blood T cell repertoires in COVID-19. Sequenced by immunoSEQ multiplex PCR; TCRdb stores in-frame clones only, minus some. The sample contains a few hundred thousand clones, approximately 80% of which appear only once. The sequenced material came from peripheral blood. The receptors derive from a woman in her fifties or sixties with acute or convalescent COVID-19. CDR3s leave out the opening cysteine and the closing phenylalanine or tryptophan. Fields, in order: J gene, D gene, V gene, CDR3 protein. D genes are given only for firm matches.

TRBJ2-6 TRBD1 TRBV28 ASSRTGTAGANVLT
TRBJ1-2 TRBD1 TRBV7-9 ASSLAGGYQFRGPST
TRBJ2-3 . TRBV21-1 ASSKTGQSTDTQY
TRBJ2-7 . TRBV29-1 SVASLYRSYEQY
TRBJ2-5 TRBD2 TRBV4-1 ASSSGTSGRGQETQY
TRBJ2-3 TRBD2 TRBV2 ASSADPSGGRDTQY
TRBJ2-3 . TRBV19 ASRDFKITDTQY
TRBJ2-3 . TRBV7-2 ASSLAAQATDTQY
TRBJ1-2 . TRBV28 ASSPIDRYYGYT
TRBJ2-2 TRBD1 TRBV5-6 ASSFSDRVLTGELF
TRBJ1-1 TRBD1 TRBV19 ASSRTGGNTEAF
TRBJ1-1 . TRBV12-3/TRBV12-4 ASKAQLNTEAF
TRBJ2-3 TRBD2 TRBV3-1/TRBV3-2 ASSQDLVAGAGTQY
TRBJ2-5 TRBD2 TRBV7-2 ASSLVSGGFPTH